A selection of T cell receptor beta chains follows, all from one sample in a study of T cells expressing NK-cell markers. From the 5' RACE reads, TCRdb lists one entry per CDR3 protein and no DNA. This sample contains approximately 170,000 distinct CDR3 sequences. Material: blood T cells: a sorted CD56 or NKG2C T cell subset, CD4+ or CD8+ T cells, or bulk PBMC T cells (not recorded which). The origin of the receptors is a man aged 18 to 69 in good health. CDR3s include the opening cysteine and the closing phenylalanine or tryptophan.

j_call: TRBJ2-2
v_call: TRBV19
cdr3_aa: CASSIGARGTAITGELFF

j_call: TRBJ2-1
v_call: TRBV7-9
cdr3_aa: CASSLTGGTYNEQFF

j_call: TRBJ2-1
v_call: TRBV2
cdr3_aa: CASSEGEQAPPYNEQFF

j_call: TRBJ1-1
v_call: TRBV9
cdr3_aa: CASSEFRRGSEAFF

j_call: TRBJ2-7
v_call: TRBV7-9
cdr3_aa: CASSSSSSQFYEQYF

j_call: TRBJ2-3
v_call: TRBV5-6
cdr3_aa: CASSTASGERTDTQYF

j_call: TRBJ2-2
v_call: TRBV4-1
cdr3_aa: CASSPGIGELFF

j_call: TRBJ2-3
v_call: TRBV29-1
cdr3_aa: CSVEAGGAGPTDTQYF

j_call: TRBJ2-4
v_call: TRBV3-1
cdr3_aa: CASSQGTGQGMAKNIQYF

j_call: TRBJ1-2
v_call: TRBV11-2
cdr3_aa: CASSNTGQGLSYTF

j_call: TRBJ1-2
v_call: TRBV30
cdr3_aa: CAWSTGAGVGYGYTF

j_call: TRBJ1-5
v_call: TRBV6-1
cdr3_aa: CASSDTGPHQPQHF

j_call: TRBJ2-1
v_call: TRBV11-3
cdr3_aa: CASSLDWGDPLNNEQFF

j_call: TRBJ2-5
v_call: TRBV7-9
cdr3_aa: CASSLVAGPQETQYF

j_call: TRBJ2-2
v_call: TRBV9
cdr3_aa: CASSLGGGGNTGELFF

j_call: TRBJ1-5
v_call: TRBV7-9
cdr3_aa: CASTPGQSDQPQHF

j_call: TRBJ2-3
v_call: TRBV6-6
cdr3_aa: CASSYVTDTQYF

j_call: TRBJ1-5
v_call: TRBV20-1
cdr3_aa: CSARDGRINQPQHF

j_call: TRBJ1-1
v_call: TRBV4-1
cdr3_aa: CASSQGPPGHSNTEAFF

j_call: TRBJ2-1
v_call: TRBV13
cdr3_aa: CASSAQGKSSYNEQFF

j_call: TRBJ1-6
v_call: TRBV9
cdr3_aa: CASSVAGTGDSPLHF

j_call: TRBJ2-7
v_call: TRBV20-1
cdr3_aa: CSAQMDSSGSEQYF

j_call: TRBJ2-5
v_call: TRBV1
cdr3_aa: CTSPRLALETQYF

j_call: TRBJ1-2
v_call: TRBV29-1
cdr3_aa: CSVLQGSYGYTF

j_call: TRBJ2-7
v_call: TRBV11-2
cdr3_aa: CASSLVFWTSGARVDEQYF

j_call: TRBJ2-3
v_call: TRBV11-2
cdr3_aa: CASSLAIRDRDTQYF

j_call: TRBJ2-5
v_call: TRBV13
cdr3_aa: CASSLVSRGEETQYF

j_call: TRBJ1-1
v_call: TRBV25-1
cdr3_aa: CASSQGGEAFF

j_call: TRBJ2-3
v_call: TRBV6-1
cdr3_aa: CASSDRTDFTDTQYF

j_call: TRBJ2-5
v_call: TRBV7-6
cdr3_aa: CASSLFVGQETQYF

j_call: TRBJ1-2
v_call: TRBV12-3/TRBV12-4
cdr3_aa: CASSLEERGVFGYTF

j_call: TRBJ2-1
v_call: TRBV7-3
cdr3_aa: CASSPTPGGLAGLSEQFF